The rows below give T cell receptor beta chains drawn from one sample of a study of OX40 agonist ivuxolimab in advanced cancers. Only in-frame clones appear in the TCRdb table, and some are missing; sequencing was by immunoSEQ multiplex PCR. Of 50,000 or so clones in the sample, about four fifths were seen once. The material sequenced was CD4+ or CD8+ T cells sorted from blood, taken in a trial of the OX40 agonist ivuxolimab. The receptors here all came from an adult with an advanced solid tumor such as melanoma, head and neck, liver or kidney cancer. CDR3s include the opening cysteine and the closing phenylalanine or tryptophan. The D gene is left open where the match is weak. A clone size is listed for some rows: how often the clone was seen (once, few, many), or a class if it is expanded.

j_gene | d_gene | abundance | v_gene | CDR3aa | CDR3nt
TRBJ2-3 | . | . | TRBV7-6 | CASNRDGSLSDTQYF | TGTGCCAGCAACAGGGACGGGAGTTTGTCCGATACGCAGTATTTT
TRBJ2-1 | TRBD2 | . | TRBV5-6 | CASSGDYRGEQFF | TGTGCCAGCAGCGGGGACTACCGGGGGGAGCAGTTCTTC
TRBJ2-7 | . | . | TRBV18 | CASSPGYTGTYEQYF | TGTGCCAGCTCACCAGGTTATACAGGGACCTACGAGCAGTACTTC
TRBJ2-7 | . | . | TRBV6-1 | CASSHIDYEQYF | TGTGCCAGCAGTCACATTGACTACGAGCAGTACTTC
TRBJ2-3 | . | . | TRBV2 | CASRGRPGEDTQYF | TGTGCCAGCAGGGGACGCCCGGGGGAAGATACGCAGTATTTT
TRBJ1-1 | . | . | TRBV2 | CASSPGPPRTEAFF | TGTGCCAGCAGTCCGGGCCCTCCGCGCACTGAAGCTTTCTTT
TRBJ2-5 | TRBD2 | . | TRBV2 | CASSGGSGGAFRETQYF | TGTGCCAGCAGTGGAGGGAGCGGGGGGGCTTTTCGAGAGACCCAGTACTTC
TRBJ1-6 | . | few | TRBV7-8 | CASSFPRQNSPLHF | TGTGCCAGCAGCTTCCCCAGACAGAATTCACCCCTCCACTTT
TRBJ2-2 | . | . | TRBV21-1 | CATLFTSGPNTGELFF | TGTGCCACCCTCTTTACTAGCGGTCCGAACACCGGGGAGCTGTTTTTT
TRBJ2-7 | . | . | TRBV2 | CASIKDTSGAYEQYF | TGTGCCAGCATCAAGGACACCTCCGGGGCCTACGAGCAGTACTTC
TRBJ2-5 | . | . | TRBV28 | CASSRTAGGGTQYF | TGTGCCAGCAGCCGAACGGCAGGGGGGGGGACCCAGTACTTC
TRBJ1-1 | . | few | TRBV2 | CASVLYTEAFF | TGTGCCAGCGTCCTCTACACTGAAGCTTTCTTT
TRBJ2-1 | . | . | TRBV30 | CAWSNVYNEQFF | TGTGCCTGGAGCAATGTCTACAATGAGCAGTTCTTC
TRBJ2-2 | . | . | TRBV28 | CASSLGTGELFF | TGTGCCAGCAGCCTGGGCACCGGGGAGCTGTTTTTT
TRBJ1-1 | . | . | TRBV14 | CASSPLDGLGEAFF | TGTGCCAGCAGTCCCCTGGACGGATTAGGTGAAGCTTTCTTT
TRBJ1-3 | . | medium-sized | TRBV29-1 | CSVEATLNTIYF | TGCAGCGTTGAAGCAACTCTGAACACCATATATTTT
TRBJ2-3 | TRBD2 | . | TRBV10-1 | CASKEAGGSDTQYF | TGCGCCAGCAAGGAAGCGGGAGGATCAGATACGCAGTATTTT
TRBJ2-2 | . | . | TRBV9 | CASSRGAENTGELFF | TGTGCCAGCAGCCGTGGGGCAGAAAACACCGGGGAGCTGTTTTTT
TRBJ2-3 | . | . | TRBV5-1 | CASSQGTIFTDTQYF | TGCGCCAGCAGTCAGGGGACCATATTCACAGATACGCAGTATTTT
TRBJ1-5 | . | . | TRBV28 | CASSLTDQPQHF | TGTGCCAGCAGTTTAACTGATCAGCCCCAGCATTTT
TRBJ2-5 | TRBD2 | . | TRBV11-1 | CASSLTSGETQYF | TGTGCCAGCAGCTTAACTAGCGGGGAGACCCAGTACTTC
TRBJ2-7 | . | . | TRBV30 | CAWSVGSFYEQYF | TGTGCCTGGAGTGTAGGCAGTTTCTACGAGCAGTACTTC
TRBJ1-1 | TRBD1 | few | TRBV25-1 | CASSELLDRSEAFF | TGTGCCAGCAGTGAATTATTGGACAGGTCCGAAGCTTTCTTT
TRBJ2-3 | . | few | TRBV7-2 | CASSLRADPRHTQYF | TGTGCCAGCAGCTTACGGGCAGACCCCAGACATACGCAGTATTTT
TRBJ1-4 | . | once | TRBV30 | CAWSLGLTNEKLFF | TGTGCCTGGAGTTTGGGACTGACTAATGAAAAACTGTTTTTT
TRBJ2-1 | . | . | TRBV18 | CASSPPNPANNEQFF | TGTGCCAGCTCACCACCGAACCCCGCTAACAATGAGCAGTTCTTC
TRBJ1-2 | . | . | TRBV4-3 | CASSQDPNSPNYGYTF | TGCGCCAGCAGCCAAGATCCGAACAGCCCTAACTATGGCTACACCTTC
TRBJ2-7 | . | . | TRBV18 | CASSPGGTASYEQYF | TGTGCCAGCTCACCAGGCGGGACAGCTTCCTACGAGCAGTACTTC
TRBJ2-1 | TRBD2 | . | TRBV7-2 | CASSPTSGAYNEQFF | TGTGCCAGCAGCCCGACTAGCGGAGCCTACAATGAGCAGTTCTTC
TRBJ1-4 | TRBD1 | . | TRBV6-5 | CASAWQGANEKLFF | TGTGCCAGCGCCTGGCAGGGGGCTAATGAAAAACTGTTTTTT
TRBJ2-1 | TRBD2 | . | TRBV29-1 | CSVEGVGSGRGSGFYNEQFF | TGCAGCGTTGAAGGGGTTGGTAGCGGGAGAGGGTCGGGTTTCTACAATGAGCAGTTCTTC
TRBJ1-5 | . | . | TRBV5-5 | CASSVDTNQPQHF | TGTGCCAGCAGCGTGGACACCAATCAGCCCCAGCATTTT
TRBJ2-5 | TRBD2 | . | TRBV11-1 | CASSRRAGLNQETQYF | TGTGCCAGCAGCCGTAGAGCGGGACTTAACCAAGAGACCCAGTACTTC
TRBJ1-4 | . | few | TRBV6-5 | CASSSPGSWNEKLFF | TGTGCCAGCAGTTCTCCAGGGAGTTGGAATGAAAAACTGTTTTTT
TRBJ1-1 | . | . | TRBV7-2 | CASSASFMNTEAFF | TGTGCCAGCAGCGCTAGTTTCATGAACACTGAAGCTTTCTTT
TRBJ1-5 | . | . | TRBV5-5 | CASSKGDGGGDQPQHF | TGTGCCAGCAGCAAAGGGGACGGAGGGGGTGATCAGCCCCAGCATTTT
TRBJ2-5 | . | . | TRBV25-1 | CASSSGDQETQYF | TGTGCCAGCAGTTCAGGGGATCAAGAGACCCAGTACTTC
TRBJ1-1 | . | few | TRBV30 | CAWSPDERTEAFF | TGTGCCTGGAGTCCGGATGAGAGGACTGAAGCTTTCTTT
TRBJ2-7 | . | . | TRBV18 | CASSLRTEGNEQYF | TGTGCCAGCTCACTCCGGACAGAGGGGAACGAGCAGTACTTC